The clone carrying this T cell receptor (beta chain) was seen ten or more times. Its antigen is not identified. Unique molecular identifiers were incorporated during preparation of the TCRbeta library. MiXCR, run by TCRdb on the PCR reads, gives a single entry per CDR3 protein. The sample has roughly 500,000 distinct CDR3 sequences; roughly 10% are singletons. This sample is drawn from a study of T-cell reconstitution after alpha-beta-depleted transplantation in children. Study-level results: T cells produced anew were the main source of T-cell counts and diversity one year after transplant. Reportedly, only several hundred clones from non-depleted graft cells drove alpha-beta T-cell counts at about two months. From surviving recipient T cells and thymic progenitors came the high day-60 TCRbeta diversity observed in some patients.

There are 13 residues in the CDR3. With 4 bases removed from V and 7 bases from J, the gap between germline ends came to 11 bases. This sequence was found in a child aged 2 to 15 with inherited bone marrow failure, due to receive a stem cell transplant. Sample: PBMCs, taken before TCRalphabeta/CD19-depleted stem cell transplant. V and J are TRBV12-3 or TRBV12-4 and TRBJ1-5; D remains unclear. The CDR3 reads CASSYERGQPQHF. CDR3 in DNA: TGTGCCAGCAGTTACGAACGAGGCCAGCCCCAGCATTTT.